This note documents a single TCR beta chain sequence. An end of the junction differs from the germline gene, which may be a read error. This entry comes from a study of control samples from healthy donors and cancer patients. Libraries were prepared by immunoSEQ multiplex PCR; TCRdb keeps only in-frame clonotypes and omits some of them. Of about 180,000 clones listed, roughly 90% were seen once; the top ten hold about 1.4%. CDR1 and CDR2 from the germline V gene are DFQATT and SNEGSKA (reference sequence). The CDR3 length is 11 residues. This receptor was identified in a woman in her forties or fifties in good health. This chain uses TRBV20-1 with TRBJ1-2, with 7 bases that match TRBD1. Material: blood. The CDR3 region is CSARDGGQPSF. The CDR3 region has the DNA TGCAGTGCTAGAGATGGGGGACAGCCCTCCTTC.